The 25 T cell receptor beta chains in this list originate from one sample, sequenced in a study of blood T cell repertoires in COVID-19. Repertoires were generated with immunoSEQ multiplex PCR, while TCRdb's copy carries only in-frame clones and drops some. The data show some 73,000 clones, approximately 92% seen once. Material: peripheral blood. The receptors were gathered from a human donor in a cohort sampled during active COVID-19.

This chain uses TRBV4-1 with TRBJ2-1; TRBD2 matches at 7 bases. Losses at the gene ends were 0 bases for V and 3 bases for J; bases not matched to a gene: 5. This CDR3 spans 16 amino acids. Germline V CDR1 and CDR2: MGHRA, YSYEKL. The CDR3 here is CASSQEAGPLYNEQFF. In nucleotides, the CDR3 is TGCGCCAGCAGCCAAGAAGCGGGACCCCTCTACAATGAGCAGTTCTTC.

The V call is TRBV5-1, the J call TRBJ2-7; a weak D match, TRBD2 (6 bases). This CDR3 spans 14 amino acids. Deletions cut 0 bases from V and 2 bases from J, with 9 bases between. Per germline, CDR1 SGHRS and CDR2 YFSETQ. CDR3 DNA sequence: TGCGCCAGCAGCTTGGCGGGGGATGCCTACGAGCAGTACTTC. This translates into CASSLAGDAYEQYF.

The chain recombines TRBV6-5 with TRBJ1-2; TRBD1 agrees at 11 bases. The CDR3 consists of 15 residues. From germline, CDR1 is MNHEY and CDR2 SVGAGI. Trimming at V came to 6 bases and at J to 1 base, leaving 4 bases not matched to a gene. The CDR3 DNA reads TGTGCCAGCAGCCGGGACAGGGGGATTAACTATGGCTACACCTTC. Amino acids: CASSRDRGINYGYTF.

The chain is built from TRBV9 and TRBJ1-1; a possible D gene is TRBD1 (5 bases). Trimming removed 3 bases from V and 4 bases from J, with 16 bases in between. This CDR3 spans 15 amino acids. Germline V lookup: CDR1 SGDLS, CDR2 YYNGEE. CDR3 loop: CASSEGPGLGTEAFF. CDR3 nucleotides: TGTGCCAGCAGCGAGGGGCCCGGGTTGGGCACTGAAGCTTTCTTT.

The chain uses TRBV28 and TRBJ1-6, with a possible D match to TRBD1 (6 bases). This CDR3 has 15 amino acids. The V gene's germline CDR1 is MDHEN and CDR2 SYDVKM. The ends were cut back, 2 bases at V and 8 bases at J, with 13 bases in the middle. The CDR3 bases are TGTGCCAGCAGTTTAACTACAGGGCGGGATTCACCCCTCCACTTT. It is translated as CASSLTTGRDSPLHF. Complete variable domain (other parts from reference TRBV28 and TRBJ1-6): DVKVTQSSRYLVKRTGEKVFLECVQDMDHENMFWYRQDPGLGLRLIYFSYDVKMKEKGDIPEGYSVSREKKERFSLILESASTNQTSMYLCASSLTTGRDSPLHFGNGTRLTVT.

The J gene is TRBJ2-1, the V gene TRBV24-1, with TRBD2 matching 11 bases. With V trimmed by 4 bases and J by 6 bases, 7 bases remained unmatched. Germline values: CDR1 KGHDR, CDR2 SFDVKD. There are 16 residues in the CDR3. CDR3 sequence (DNA): TGTGCCACCAGTGAGTTTAGCGGGGGGGCTGGCAATGAGCAGTTCTTC. Translating gives CATSEFSGGAGNEQFF.

The chain combines TRBV3-1 (or the pseudogene TRBV3-2) with TRBJ2-3, with 7 bases fitting TRBD1. V shed 4 bases, J shed 5 bases, and the junction held 9 bases outside the gene matches. In germline, CDR1 is LGHDT, CDR2 YNNKEL (reference sequence). The CDR3 spans 15 residues. CDR3 bases: TGTGCCAGCAGCCTCCGACAGGGTTCTCTAGATACGCAGTATTTT. Its protein product is CASSLRQGSLDTQYF.

The chain couples TRBV27 to TRBJ1-2; 7 bases agree with TRBD1. Per the germline V gene, CDR1 is MNHEY and CDR2 is SMNVEV (reference sequence). CDR3 length: 15 residues. V shed 2 bases and J 6 bases; nucleotides not matched to a gene: 9. DNA of the CDR3: TGTGCCAGCAGTTTAGGAGGGGGCGCTTTCAATGGCTACACCTTC. Translated, it gives CASSLGGGAFNGYTF.

The rearrangement links TRBV3-1 (or the pseudogene TRBV3-2) to TRBJ1-1, with D maybe TRBD1 (6 bases). The CDR3 is made up of 17 amino acids. Germline V gene lookup returns CDR1 LGHDT and CDR2 YNNKEL (reference sequence). Trimming cost V 4 bases and J 6 bases, with 24 bases left between them. For the CDR3, the DNA is TGTGCCAGCAGCCGACAGACGGGGACAACCAATGGGGCTGAAGCTTTCTTT. It is translated as CASSRQTGTTNGAEAFF.

The sample holds one count of this clone. The chain carries TRBV6-6 and TRBJ2-1; D is ambiguous. Per the germline V gene, CDR1 is MNHNY and CDR2 is SVGAGI (reference sequence). The CDR3 has 12 amino acids. Deletions cut 6 bases from V and 7 bases from J, with 10 bases between. As DNA, the CDR3 is TGTGCCAGCAGCCCCCAAGCGAATGAGCAGTTCTTC. Translated, it gives CASSPQANEQFF.

The chain has TRBV6-4 and TRBJ1-2; 7 positions agree with TRBD1. Trimming took 6 bases from V and 8 from J; bases not matched to a gene: 6. The CDR3 is made up of 12 amino acids. Germline lookup yields CDR1 MRHNA and CDR2 SNTAGT. In DNA form, the CDR3 reads TGTGCCAGCAGGGACAGGACAGGCGGCTACACCTTC. Its protein product is CASRDRTGGYTF.

V is TRBV5-1 and J is TRBJ2-3, with 8 bases aligning to TRBD2. CDR3 size: 18 residues. Germline V gene data show CDR1 as SGHRS and CDR2 as YFSETQ. The ends lost 3 bases at V and 4 bases at J; junction bases unmatched: 16. The CDR3 DNA reads as TGCGCCAGCAGCTATACAGCGGGGGTCACTGTGTTCGCAGATACGCAGTATTTT. This translates into CASSYTAGVTVFADTQYF.

The CDR3: CASSPRTPASYNEQFF. In nucleotides, the CDR3 is TGTGCCAGCAGTCCCCGGACTCCAGCCTCCTACAATGAGCAGTTCTTC. The rearrangement joins TRBV27 to TRBJ2-1; possibly TRBD2 for D (5 bases). V dropped 5 bases and J dropped 0 bases, with 14 bases sitting between them. From germline, CDR1 is MNHEY and CDR2 SMNVEV (reference sequence). This CDR3 is 16 amino acids long.

V gene TRBV9 combines with J gene TRBJ1-3; 9 positions agree with TRBD1. This CDR3 is built from 15 residues. Germline CDR1 reads SGDLS; CDR2 reads YYNGEE. Unmatched junction bases numbered 12, after V lost 4 bases and J lost 10 bases. CDR3 sequence reads: CASSTLWTGETTIYF. The CDR3 DNA reads as TGTGCCAGCAGCACCCTTTGGACAGGGGAAACAACCATATATTTT.

The chain uses TRBV5-4 and TRBJ2-3, with TRBD1 matching over 9 bases. The V segment lost 7 bases and the J segment 6 bases; nucleotides outside the gene matches: 12. CDR1 and CDR2 from the germline V gene are SGHNT and YYREEE (reference sequence). The CDR3 totals 15 residues. CDR3 DNA: TGTGCCAGCGAGGTTTCGGGACAGGGTTACGATACGCAGTATTTT. It encodes CASEVSGQGYDTQYF.

The rearrangement links TRBV5-1 to TRBJ1-6; tentative D call: TRBD1 (6 bases). Trimming pared 5 bases from V and 6 bases from J, leaving 12 bases between. Germline lookup yields CDR1 SGHRS and CDR2 YFSETQ. This CDR3 has 14 residues. CDR3 protein: CASSSAQGNSPLHF. The CDR3 region has the DNA TGCGCCAGCAGTTCGGCACAGGGTAATTCACCCCTCCACTTT.

This chain uses TRBV28 with TRBJ2-6, with D tentatively TRBD1 (6 bases). Trimming shortened V by 4 bases and J by 4 bases, and 11 bases separated the two germline ends. The CDR3 is 15 amino acids. In germline, CDR1 is MDHEN, CDR2 SYDVKM. CDR3 bases: TGTGCCAGCAGTTACCCAGGGGCCGGGGCCAACGTCCTGACTTTC. As protein: CASSYPGAGANVLTF.

This sequence joins TRBV21-1 and TRBJ2-1; the D call TRBD2 from the table was never checked on the DNA. TRBV21-1 is a recognized pseudogene. The CDR3 runs to 20 residues. The CDR3 DNA follows: TGTGCCAGCACCCCGGAGGAGTCGTCTTGGACTAGCGGGGGTTCGGAGGAGCAGTTCTTC. Its translation: CASTPEESSWTSGGSEEQFF.

The sample holds one count of this clone. This sequence joins TRBV7-2 and TRBJ1-6; D remains unclear. The CDR3 consists of 18 residues. Germline V gives CDR1 SGHTA, CDR2 FQGNSA. Trimming cost V 3 bases and J 0 bases, with 15 bases left between them. The CDR3 sequence: CASSFRSGRSSYNSPLHF. The CDR3 DNA is TGTGCCAGCAGCTTTCGCAGCGGGAGGAGCTCCTATAATTCACCCCTCCACTTT.

This clone has a single count. The V gene is TRBV28, the J gene TRBJ2-1, with D maybe TRBD1 (5 bases). The ends were cut back, 6 bases at V and 5 bases at J, with 14 bases in the middle. In germline, CDR1 is MDHEN, CDR2 SYDVKM. The CDR3 runs to 14 residues. CDR3 residues: CASRWGRANNEQFF. CDR3 sequence (DNA): TGTGCCAGCAGATGGGGCAGGGCCAACAATGAGCAGTTCTTC.

The chain employs TRBV6-5 and TRBJ1-1; D is possibly TRBD1 (6 bases). This CDR3 is built from 13 residues. The V gene's germline CDR1 is MNHEY and CDR2 SVGAGI. The V end lost 6 bases, the J end lost 5 bases, and 13 bases lay between the germline ends. The CDR3 coding sequence is TGTGCCAGCAGAGCAGGGGTAGGGACTGAAGCTTTCTTT. Translating it yields CASRAGVGTEAFF.

The chain links TRBV12-2 to TRBJ2-3; no DNA check was done on the table's D call, TRBD1. TRBV12-2 is listed as a pseudogene. The CDR3 spans 13 residues. CDR3 amino acids: CASRSAREDTQYF. For the CDR3, the DNA is TGTGCAAGTCGCTCCGCCAGGGAAGATACGCAGTATTTT.

This chain connects TRBV5-6 to TRBJ2-5; TRBD1 might be the D (5 bases). Germline V gene data show CDR1 as SGHDT and CDR2 as YYEEEE. The V end lost 4 bases, the J end lost 4 bases, and 20 bases lay between the germline ends. The CDR3 contains 16 residues. The DNA of the CDR3 is TGTGCCAGCAGCCCCTCACAGGACGATAAAACAGAGACCCAGTACTTC. This translates into CASSPSQDDKTETQYF.

The genes are TRBV25-1 and TRBJ2-5, with TRBD2 matching over 7 bases. The germline gives CDR1 MGHDK, CDR2 SYGVNS. This CDR3 is built from 14 residues. With 1 base clipped from V and 3 bases from J, the junction kept 2 bases outside the gene matches. The chain's CDR3 is CASSEFGTKETQYF. Here the CDR3 DNA reads TGTGCCAGCAGTGAATTTGGGACTAAAGAGACCCAGTACTTC.

This clone appeared a single time. This sample also contains other DNA sequences that code for the same CDR3. V and J are TRBV28 and TRBJ1-2, with D tentatively TRBD1 (5 bases). Germline lookup yields CDR1 MDHEN and CDR2 SYDVKM. There are 13 residues in the CDR3. Trimming removed 2 bases at V and 5 bases at J, with 9 bases between. This chain's CDR3 is CASSLRQPYGYTF. CDR3 bases: TGTGCCAGCAGTTTACGACAGCCTTATGGCTACACCTTC.